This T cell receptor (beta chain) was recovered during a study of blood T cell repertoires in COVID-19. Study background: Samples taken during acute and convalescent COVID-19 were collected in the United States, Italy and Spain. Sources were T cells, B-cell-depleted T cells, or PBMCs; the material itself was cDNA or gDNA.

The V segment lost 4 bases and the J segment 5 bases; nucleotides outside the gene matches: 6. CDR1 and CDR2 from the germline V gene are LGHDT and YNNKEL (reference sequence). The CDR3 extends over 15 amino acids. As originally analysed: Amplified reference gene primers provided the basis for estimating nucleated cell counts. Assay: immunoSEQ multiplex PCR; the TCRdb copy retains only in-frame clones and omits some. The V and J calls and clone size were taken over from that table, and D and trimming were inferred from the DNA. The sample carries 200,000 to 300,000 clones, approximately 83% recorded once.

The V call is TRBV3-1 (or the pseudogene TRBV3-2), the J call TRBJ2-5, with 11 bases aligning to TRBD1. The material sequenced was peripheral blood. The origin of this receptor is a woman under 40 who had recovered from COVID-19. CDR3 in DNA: TGTGCCAGCAGCCCGGGACAGGGGGTTCGTGAGACCCAGTACTTC. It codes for CASSPGQGVRETQYF.